The rows below give T cell receptor beta chains drawn from one sample of a study of cytomegalovirus exposure and HLA in healthy donors. Sequencing was performed with immunoSEQ multiplex PCR; in TCRdb, only in-frame clones are kept and a portion is missing. This sample has approximately 74,000 clones; around 80% occur once, and the top ten carry 7.5% to 10%. Sample: PBMCs. The receptors here all came from a man in his forties in good health and CMV-seronegative. Each CDR3 is given with its conserved first and last residue. The D gene is left open where the match is weak. Some rows have no size entry. The others give once, few or many, or a class for an expanded clone.

J gene: TRBJ2-5
clone size: NA
V gene: TRBV9
D gene: TRBD2
CDR3 protein: CASSYLGLAGQETQYF
CDR3 DNA: TGTGCCAGCAGTTACCTTGGACTAGCGGGGCAAGAGACCCAGTACTTC

J gene: TRBJ2-3
clone size: NA
V gene: TRBV2
D gene: TRBD1
CDR3 protein: CASSETIRGSADTQYF
CDR3 DNA: TGTGCCAGCAGTGAAACCATCAGGGGGTCCGCAGATACGCAGTATTTT

J gene: TRBJ1-2
clone size: NA
V gene: TRBV19
D gene: NA
CDR3 protein: CASSYWGGTRGSYGYTF
CDR3 DNA: TGTGCCAGTAGCTATTGGGGGGGGACACGGGGCAGCTATGGCTACACCTTC

J gene: TRBJ1-1
clone size: NA
V gene: TRBV19
D gene: TRBD1
CDR3 protein: CASSPRTGLNTEAFF
CDR3 DNA: TGTGCCAGTAGCCCCCGGACAGGGCTGAACACTGAAGCTTTCTTT

J gene: TRBJ2-7
clone size: once
V gene: TRBV13
D gene: NA
CDR3 protein: CASSLAKRSSYEQYF
CDR3 DNA: TGTGCCAGCAGCTTAGCCAAGCGGAGCTCCTACGAGCAGTACTTC

J gene: TRBJ2-3
clone size: NA
V gene: TRBV13
D gene: TRBD2
CDR3 protein: CASSLATNLAGGTDTQYF
CDR3 DNA: TGTGCCAGCAGCTTAGCCACCAATTTAGCGGGGGGGACAGATACGCAGTATTTT

J gene: TRBJ2-7
clone size: NA
V gene: TRBV15
D gene: NA
CDR3 protein: CATSNIQQPYEQYF
CDR3 DNA: TGTGCCACCAGCAACATACAACAGCCCTACGAGCAGTACTTC

J gene: TRBJ1-5
clone size: NA
V gene: TRBV27
D gene: TRBD1
CDR3 protein: CASSMDRAQPQHF
CDR3 DNA: TGTGCCAGCAGCATGGACAGGGCTCAGCCCCAGCATTTT

J gene: TRBJ1-2
clone size: NA
V gene: TRBV29-1
D gene: NA
CDR3 protein: CSAVPEAFDGYTF
CDR3 DNA: TGCAGCGCTGTCCCCGAGGCCTTTGATGGCTACACCTTC

J gene: TRBJ1-6
clone size: NA
V gene: TRBV7-9
D gene: NA
CDR3 protein: CASSFNLVGSYNSPLHF
CDR3 DNA: TGTGCCAGCAGCTTTAACCTTGTCGGCTCCTATAATTCACCCCTCCACTTT

J gene: TRBJ1-5
clone size: NA
V gene: TRBV5-1
D gene: NA
CDR3 protein: CASSLTGQPQHF
CDR3 DNA: TGCGCCAGCAGCTTGACGGGGCAGCCCCAGCATTTT

J gene: TRBJ1-1
clone size: NA
V gene: TRBV5-4
D gene: TRBD1
CDR3 protein: CASSLSRGLNFGEAFF
CDR3 DNA: TGTGCCAGCAGCTTATCCAGGGGGCTCAATTTTGGGGAAGCTTTCTTT

J gene: TRBJ2-3
clone size: few
V gene: TRBV18
D gene: NA
CDR3 protein: CASSPPSSLSTDTQYF
CDR3 DNA: TGTGCCAGCTCACCACCCTCTAGCCTAAGCACAGATACGCAGTATTTT

J gene: TRBJ2-3
clone size: NA
V gene: TRBV4-1
D gene: NA
CDR3 protein: CASSQDGVSTDTQYF
CDR3 DNA: TGCGCCAGCAGCCAAGACGGGGTAAGCACAGATACGCAGTATTTT

J gene: TRBJ2-6
clone size: NA
V gene: TRBV15
D gene: NA
CDR3 protein: CATSRDWVGPAGSGANVLTF
CDR3 DNA: TGTGCCACCAGCAGAGATTGGGTAGGGCCCGCGGGCTCTGGGGCCAACGTCCTGACTTTC

J gene: TRBJ2-7
clone size: NA
V gene: TRBV6-1
D gene: NA
CDR3 protein: CASRRLSSYEQYF
CDR3 DNA: TGTGCCAGCCGGAGACTGTCCTCCTACGAGCAGTACTTC

J gene: TRBJ2-7
clone size: NA
V gene: TRBV5-4
D gene: NA
CDR3 protein: CASSLGGGGRREQYF
CDR3 DNA: TGTGCCAGCAGCTTGGGGGGAGGAGGTCGTCGCGAGCAGTACTTC

J gene: TRBJ1-6
clone size: once
V gene: TRBV7-5
D gene: NA
CDR3 protein: CVRSPIGGEGRNSPLHF
CDR3 DNA: TGTGTCAGAAGCCCCATCGGAGGGGAGGGTAGGAATTCACCCCTCCACTTT

J gene: TRBJ2-5
clone size: NA
V gene: TRBV5-1
D gene: NA
CDR3 protein: CASSFQGGGETQYF
CDR3 DNA: TGCGCCAGCAGCTTCCAGGGGGGCGGGGAGACCCAGTACTTC

J gene: TRBJ2-5
clone size: NA
V gene: TRBV7-6
D gene: TRBD2
CDR3 protein: CASSPAGHEGETQYF
CDR3 DNA: TGTGCCAGCAGCCCAGCGGGGCACGAGGGGGAGACCCAGTACTTC

J gene: TRBJ1-2
clone size: NA
V gene: TRBV25-1
D gene: NA
CDR3 protein: CASAYPRGGAGYGYTF
CDR3 DNA: TGTGCCAGCGCCTACCCGCGGGGGGGCGCCGGCTATGGCTACACCTTC

J gene: TRBJ2-3
clone size: NA
V gene: TRBV7-9
D gene: TRBD1
CDR3 protein: CASSLRDRGTDTQYF
CDR3 DNA: TGTGCCAGCAGCCTCCGGGACAGGGGCACAGATACGCAGTATTTT

J gene: TRBJ2-7
clone size: once
V gene: TRBV7-2
D gene: NA
CDR3 protein: CASSVGPIVYEQYF
CDR3 DNA: TGTGCCAGCAGCGTGGGGCCGATAGTCTACGAGCAGTACTTC

J gene: TRBJ1-1
clone size: NA
V gene: TRBV6-5
D gene: NA
CDR3 protein: CASTKGQSNTEAFF
CDR3 DNA: TGTGCCAGCACCAAAGGACAATCGAACACTGAAGCTTTCTTT

J gene: TRBJ2-2
clone size: NA
V gene: TRBV29-1
D gene: TRBD2
CDR3 protein: CSVEERASGNTGELFF
CDR3 DNA: TGCAGCGTTGAAGAACGAGCTAGCGGGAACACCGGGGAGCTGTTTTTT

J gene: TRBJ1-5
clone size: NA
V gene: TRBV6-4
D gene: TRBD1
CDR3 protein: CASSGQGQGHQPQHF
CDR3 DNA: TGTGCCAGCAGTGGACAGGGACAGGGACATCAGCCCCAGCATTTT

J gene: TRBJ1-5
clone size: NA
V gene: TRBV7-2
D gene: NA
CDR3 protein: CASRLGGGSQPQHF
CDR3 DNA: TGTGCCAGCAGGTTGGGGGGGGGCTCTCAGCCCCAGCATTTT

J gene: TRBJ2-3
clone size: NA
V gene: TRBV28
D gene: TRBD1
CDR3 protein: CASSRQGATDTQYF
CDR3 DNA: TGTGCCAGCAGTCGGCAGGGGGCGACGGATACGCAGTATTTT

J gene: TRBJ2-7
clone size: NA
V gene: TRBV28
D gene: TRBD1
CDR3 protein: CASSLGRPGQRSYEQYF
CDR3 DNA: TGTGCCAGCAGTTTAGGGAGACCGGGACAGCGTTCCTACGAGCAGTACTTC

J gene: TRBJ2-1
clone size: NA
V gene: TRBV9
D gene: TRBD2
CDR3 protein: CASSPHQTSGRAYQLRNEQFF
CDR3 DNA: TGTGCCAGCAGCCCCCACCAGACTAGCGGGAGGGCCTACCAACTTCGCAATGAGCAGTTCTTC

J gene: TRBJ1-1
clone size: NA
V gene: TRBV19
D gene: NA
CDR3 protein: CASTPRGHTNTEAFF
CDR3 DNA: TGTGCCAGTACCCCCCGGGGACACACGAACACTGAAGCTTTCTTT

J gene: TRBJ1-2
clone size: few
V gene: TRBV6-6
D gene: NA
CDR3 protein: CASRGGVSNYGYTF
CDR3 DNA: TGTGCCAGCAGGGGAGGGGTCTCTAACTATGGCTACACCTTC

J gene: TRBJ1-1
clone size: NA
V gene: TRBV18
D gene: TRBD1
CDR3 protein: CASSPQGAVTEAFF
CDR3 DNA: TGTGCCAGCTCACCCCAGGGGGCGGTCACTGAAGCTTTCTTT

J gene: TRBJ2-3
clone size: NA
V gene: TRBV5-6
D gene: TRBD2
CDR3 protein: CASSLGGLAGGTTDTQYF
CDR3 DNA: TGTGCCAGCAGCTTGGGTGGACTAGCGGGGGGAACCACAGATACGCAGTATTTT

J gene: TRBJ2-1
clone size: NA
V gene: TRBV11-2
D gene: TRBD1
CDR3 protein: CASSFGDSLWEQFF
CDR3 DNA: TGTGCCAGCAGCTTTGGGGACAGCCTCTGGGAGCAGTTCTTC

J gene: TRBJ2-3
clone size: NA
V gene: TRBV5-1
D gene: TRBD2
CDR3 protein: CASSLAGEGDTQYF
CDR3 DNA: TGCGCCAGCAGCTTGGCGGGGGAGGGAGATACGCAGTATTTT

J gene: TRBJ2-7
clone size: NA
V gene: TRBV15
D gene: NA
CDR3 protein: CATSPQGIGEQYF
CDR3 DNA: TGTGCCACCAGCCCACAGGGTATCGGCGAGCAGTACTTC